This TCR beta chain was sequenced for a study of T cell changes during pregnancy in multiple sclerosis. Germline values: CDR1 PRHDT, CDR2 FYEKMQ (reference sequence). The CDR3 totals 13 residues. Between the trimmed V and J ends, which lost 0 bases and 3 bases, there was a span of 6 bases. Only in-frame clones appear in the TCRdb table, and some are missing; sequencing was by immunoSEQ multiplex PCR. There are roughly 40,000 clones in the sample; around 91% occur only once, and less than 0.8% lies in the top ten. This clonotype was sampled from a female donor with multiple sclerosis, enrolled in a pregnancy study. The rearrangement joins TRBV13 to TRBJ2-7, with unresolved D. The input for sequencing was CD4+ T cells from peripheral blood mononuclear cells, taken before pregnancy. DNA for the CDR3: TGTGCCAGCAGCTTAGGGCAGTTCTACGAGCAGTACTTC. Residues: CASSLGQFYEQYF.